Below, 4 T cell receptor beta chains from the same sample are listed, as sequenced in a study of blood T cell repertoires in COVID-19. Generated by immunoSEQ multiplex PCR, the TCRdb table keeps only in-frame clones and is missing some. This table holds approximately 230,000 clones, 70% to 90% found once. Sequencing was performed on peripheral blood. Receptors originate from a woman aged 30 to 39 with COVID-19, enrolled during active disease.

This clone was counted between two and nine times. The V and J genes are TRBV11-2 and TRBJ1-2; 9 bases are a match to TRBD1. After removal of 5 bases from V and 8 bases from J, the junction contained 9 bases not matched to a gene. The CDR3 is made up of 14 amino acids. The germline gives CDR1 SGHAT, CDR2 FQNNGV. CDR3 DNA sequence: TGTGCCAGCAGCCCGACGGGACAGGGTCGCGGCTACACCTTC. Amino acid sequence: CASSPTGQGRGYTF.

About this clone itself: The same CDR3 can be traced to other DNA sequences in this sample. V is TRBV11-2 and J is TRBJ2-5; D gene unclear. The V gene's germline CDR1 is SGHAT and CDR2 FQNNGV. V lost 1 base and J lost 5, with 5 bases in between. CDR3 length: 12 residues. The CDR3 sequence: CASSLGRETQYF. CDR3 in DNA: TGTGCCAGCAGCTTAGGGCGGGAGACCCAGTACTTC.

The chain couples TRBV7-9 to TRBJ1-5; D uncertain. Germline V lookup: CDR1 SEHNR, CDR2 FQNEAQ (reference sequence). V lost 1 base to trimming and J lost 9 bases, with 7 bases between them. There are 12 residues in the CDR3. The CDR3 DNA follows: TGTGCCAGCAGCTTAGGGCAAAGGCCCCAGCATTTT. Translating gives CASSLGQRPQHF.

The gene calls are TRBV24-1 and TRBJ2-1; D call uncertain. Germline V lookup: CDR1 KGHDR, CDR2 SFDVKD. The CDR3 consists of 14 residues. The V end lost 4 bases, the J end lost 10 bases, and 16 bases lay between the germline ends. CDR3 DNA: TGTGCCACCAGTGACCCGTCGCTTCAACGGGAGCAGTTCTTC. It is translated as CATSDPSLQREQFF.